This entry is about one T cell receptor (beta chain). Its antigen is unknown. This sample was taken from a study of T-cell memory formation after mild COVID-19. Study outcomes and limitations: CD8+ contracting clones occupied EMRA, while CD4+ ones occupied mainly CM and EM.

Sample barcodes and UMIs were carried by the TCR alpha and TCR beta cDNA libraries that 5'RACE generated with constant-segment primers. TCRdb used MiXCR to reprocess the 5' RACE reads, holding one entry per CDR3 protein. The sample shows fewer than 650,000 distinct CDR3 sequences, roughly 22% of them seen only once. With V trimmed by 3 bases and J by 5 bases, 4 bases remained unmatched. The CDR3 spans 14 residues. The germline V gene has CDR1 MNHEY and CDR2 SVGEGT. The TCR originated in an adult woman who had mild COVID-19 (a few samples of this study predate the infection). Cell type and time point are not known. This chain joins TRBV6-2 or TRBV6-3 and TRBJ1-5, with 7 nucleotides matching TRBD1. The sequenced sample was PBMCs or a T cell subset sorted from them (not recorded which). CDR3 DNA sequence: TGTGCCAGCAGTTATGACAGGGAACATCAGCCCCAGCATTTT. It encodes CASSYDREHQPQHF.